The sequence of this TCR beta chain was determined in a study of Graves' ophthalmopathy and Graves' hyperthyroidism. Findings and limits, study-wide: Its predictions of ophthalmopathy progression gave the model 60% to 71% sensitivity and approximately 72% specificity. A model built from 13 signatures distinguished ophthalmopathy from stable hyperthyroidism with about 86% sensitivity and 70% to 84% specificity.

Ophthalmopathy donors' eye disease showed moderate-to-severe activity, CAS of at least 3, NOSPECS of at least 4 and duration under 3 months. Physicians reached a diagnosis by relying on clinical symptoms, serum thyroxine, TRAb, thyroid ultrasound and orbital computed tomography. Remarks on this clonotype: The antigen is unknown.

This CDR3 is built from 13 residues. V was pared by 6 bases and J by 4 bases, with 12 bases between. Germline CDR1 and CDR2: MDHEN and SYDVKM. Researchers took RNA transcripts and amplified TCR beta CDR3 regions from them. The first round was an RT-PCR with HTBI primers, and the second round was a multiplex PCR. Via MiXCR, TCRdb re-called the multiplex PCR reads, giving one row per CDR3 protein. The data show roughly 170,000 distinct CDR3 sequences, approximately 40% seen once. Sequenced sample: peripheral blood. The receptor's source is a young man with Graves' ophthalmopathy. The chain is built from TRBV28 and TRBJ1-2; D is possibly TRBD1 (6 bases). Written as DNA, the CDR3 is TGTGCCAGCAGCCCAACAGGGACCTATGGCTACACCTTC. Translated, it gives CASSPTGTYGYTF.